The 5 T cell receptor beta chains below come from one sample, sequenced in a study of CD8 T cells in ankylosing spondylitis (dated by TCRdb to the late 2010s). Broader findings and caveats from the paper: Blood from ankylosing spondylitis patients appeared to be characterized by a TCR beta motif composed of eight or nine highly homologous amino acid variants.

Libraries were built with 5' RACE. TCRdb records Illumina HiSeq 2500 as the sequencer. TCRdb redid the processing of the public reads, applying fastp at Q25 and MiXCR, and retained in-frame beta chains. For every CDR3 protein sequence, its rows merge into one entry that carries the most common genes and DNA. The sample includes 450,000 to 550,000 distinct CDR3 sequences, with about 5% observed a single time. The top ten clonotypes cover under 4.5% of the sample. These receptors' targets are unknown. Source material: blood, either unsorted or a sorted T cell fraction (not recorded which). The source is a male donor with ankylosing spondylitis.

This clonotype was picked up a small number of times. The chain's CDR3 is CASSPSLAVNIQYF. CDR3 nucleotides: TGTGCCAGCAGCCCCTCCCTAGCGGTAAACATTCAGTACTTC. V and J are TRBV11-2 and TRBJ2-4; 7 bases fit TRBD2. Losses at the gene ends were 5 bases for V and 6 bases for J; bases not matched to a gene: 7. Germline lookup yields CDR1 SGHAT and CDR2 FQNNGV. The CDR3 is 14 amino acids.

This clonotype came up a few times. The chain couples TRBV4-1 to TRBJ2-2; 9 bases align to TRBD1. CDR1 is MGHRA, CDR2 YSYEKL, per germline. This CDR3 spans 16 amino acids. With V trimmed by 4 bases and J by 6 bases, 9 bases remained unmatched. In DNA, the CDR3 is TGCGCCAGCAGCCTTCTCCCGGGACAGGGCGCCGGGGAGCTGTTTTTT. This translates into CASSLLPGQGAGELFF.

As DNA, the CDR3 is TGTGCCAGCAGCCGGTACACCTATGGCTACACCTTC. This gives the protein CASSRYTYGYTF. V usage is TRBV5-8 and J usage is TRBJ1-2; no reliable D call. Germline V gene data show CDR1 as SGHTS and CDR2 as YDEGEE. Trimming took 4 bases from V and 4 from J, leaving 8 bases between them. CDR3 length equals 12 residues.

Ten or more counts support this clonotype. The chain couples TRBV12-3 or TRBV12-4 to TRBJ1-5; D uncertain. The CDR3 sequence is 13 residues long. V was trimmed by 4 bases and J by 4 bases, leaving 8 bases between them. CDR3 in amino acids: CASSYPQNQPQHF. In DNA, the CDR3 is TGTGCCAGCAGTTACCCCCAGAATCAGCCCCAGCATTTT.

The table lists this clonotype with many counts. The chain uses TRBV10-3 and TRBJ2-1, with 11 bases that match TRBD2. V lost 4 bases, J lost 7 bases, and 9 bases stayed unmatched. Germline V gene sequence: CDR1 ENHRY, CDR2 SYGVKD. The CDR3 is 16 residues long. CDR3 in DNA: TGTGCCATCAGTGGAGTAGCGGGGGGGCCGCGGAATGAGCAGTTCTTC. This encodes CAISGVAGGPRNEQFF.